This record concerns one TCR beta chain sequence. The antigen remains unidentified. Measured with immunoSEQ multiplex PCR; TCRdb has only the in-frame clones, and not every one. The repertoire holds around 99,000 clones, with just over 90% as singletons. The sample is drawn from a study of T cell responses to AZD1222 COVID-19 vaccine. Study findings and constraints: Targets within unmutated variant regions were reportedly found for nearly half of spike-specific TCRs. The CD4 TCRs associated with vaccination extended across spike and predominated at 160-218 and 743-854.

The CDR3 length is 16 residues. Trimming removed 6 bases from V and 3 bases from J, with 20 bases in between. Germline values: CDR1 SQVTM, CDR2 ANQGSEA. The sequenced sample was peripheral blood, obtained 28 days after the second AZD1222 dose. This receptor was identified in an adult who received the AZD1222 COVID-19 vaccine. The genes are TRBV29-1 and TRBJ2-2; no clear D gene. Here the CDR3 DNA reads TGCAGCGTCCGAGAGGTTGCGGCAGGCGACACCGGGGAGCTGTTTTTT. Translating it yields CSVREVAAGDTGELFF.